Below are 21 T cell receptor beta chains sequenced from a single sample in a study of tumor and adjacent non-tumor tissue in lung cancer (dated by TCRdb to 2016 to 2018). RNA was isolated from bulk, unsorted tissue, and RNA quality was assessed with a NanoDrop ND-1000 and an Agilent 2100. The library was prepared using multiplex PCR. This sample was sequenced with an Illumina HiSeq 2500. TCRbeta libraries were built by three rounds of nested PCR using primers (Table S4), following protocols modified from ARM-PCR. Using fastp trimming at Q25 and MiXCR clonotype assembly, TCRdb reanalyzed the public sequencing data and kept in-frame beta chains. Under each unique CDR3 protein, matching rows form one entry showing the most common genes and DNA. Counted in this sample were tens of thousands of distinct CDR3 sequences; 67% of them appeared once. The top ten clones comprise approximately 20% of the sample.

The sequencing input was lung tumor tissue. These receptors all come from a man aged 55 to 70 with non-small cell lung cancer.

This clonotype was observed a handful of times. At one end, the junction sequence differs from germline, possibly due to a read error. The chain employs TRBV4-1 and TRBJ2-2; tentatively, D is TRBD2 (6 bases). This CDR3 is 12 amino acids long. Germline V gene data show CDR1 as MGHRA and CDR2 as YSYEKL. CDR3 DNA sequence: TGCGCCAGCAGCCGGGAGGACGGGGAGCCGTTTTTT. It codes for CASSREDGEPFF.

Many counts were recorded for this clonotype. J is TRBJ2-7 and V is TRBV12-3 or TRBV12-4; D gene unclear. The CDR3 contains 13 residues. V was shortened by 3 bases and J by 9 bases, with 15 bases between the two germline ends. DNA for the CDR3: TGTGCCAGCAGTTTTGGCGATGCCCCTTGGCAGTACTTC. Translating gives CASSFGDAPWQYF.

The chain joins TRBV5-5 to TRBJ1-1; 7 bases fit TRBD1. CDR3 length: 14 residues. Germline loops: CDR1 SGHKS, CDR2 YYEKEE (reference sequence). V gave up 4 bases and J gave up 4 bases; unmatched junction bases: 7. Here the CDR3 reads CASSDWWDSTEAFF. CDR3 bases: TGTGCCAGCAGCGATTGGTGGGACAGCACTGAAGCTTTCTTT.

This clonotype was counted a single time. The junction and the germline gene differ at one end; a read error may be behind it. The J gene is TRBJ2-7, the V gene TRBV6-1; D gene ambiguous. The CDR3 spans 13 residues. Germline V gene data show CDR1 as MNHNS and CDR2 as SASEGT. Here the CDR3 DNA reads TGCGCCAGCACCGAAACCCACCCCTACGAGCAGTACTTC. This translates into CASTETHPYEQYF.

This chain joins TRBV20-1 and TRBJ2-1; 9 bases map to TRBD1. V lost 3 bases and J lost 0; bases outside the gene matches: 6. Germline V lookup: CDR1 DFQATT, CDR2 SNEGSKA (reference sequence). The CDR3 runs 16 residues. In DNA, the CDR3 is TGCAGTGCTAGGCGGACAGGGGACAGCTCCTACAATGAGCAGTTCTTC. It specifies CSARRTGDSSYNEQFF.

In this sample, this clonotype turned up many times. The rearrangement links TRBV5-1 to TRBJ1-2; a weak D match, TRBD1 (5 bases). V was trimmed by 4 bases and J by 4 bases, leaving 17 bases between them. The V gene's germline CDR1 is SGHRS and CDR2 YFSETQ. The CDR3 consists of 15 residues. The CDR3 protein is CASSLERGSPYGYTF. Written as DNA, the CDR3 is TGCGCCAGCAGCCTGGAAAGGGGTTCCCCCTATGGCTACACCTTC.

This clonotype was seen only a few times. The chain combines TRBV28 with TRBJ2-5; D ambiguous. CDR1 MDHEN and CDR2 SYDVKM come from the germline V gene. CDR3 size: 13 residues. The V end lost 4 bases, the J end lost 3 bases, and 9 bases lay between the germline ends. In nucleotides, the CDR3 is TGTGCCAGCAGTTCCTCTTTCGAAGAGACCCAGTACTTC. The encoded protein is CASSSSFEETQYF. Filled out from reference TRBV28 and TRBJ2-5, the complete variable domain reads DVKVTQSSRYLVKRTGEKVFLECVQDMDHENMFWYRQDPGLGLRLIYFSYDVKMKEKGDIPEGYSVSREKKERFSLILESASTNQTSMYLCASSSSFEETQYFGPGTRLLVL.

There are many counts of this clonotype. The V call is TRBV28, the J call TRBJ2-7; D uncertain. CDR1 and CDR2 (germline): MDHEN, SYDVKM. This CDR3 spans 12 amino acids. Deletions cut 6 bases from V and 5 bases from J, with 11 bases between. This CDR3 reads CASSSSMDEQYF. Here the CDR3 DNA reads TGTGCCAGCAGCTCCAGCATGGACGAGCAGTACTTC.

This clonotype occurred many times. The rearrangement joins TRBV4-1 to TRBJ1-6, with D perhaps TRBD1 (6 bases). The CDR3 consists of 17 residues. Looked up from germline, CDR1 is MGHRA and CDR2 is YSYEKL. V lost 0 bases, J lost 14 bases, and 23 bases lay in between. The CDR3 sequence: CASSQDAGRQAGRTLHF. The CDR3 nucleotides are TGCGCCAGCAGCCAAGATGCTGGAAGACAGGCGGGTAGAACCCTCCACTTT.

V and J are TRBV13 and TRBJ2-7; unclear D gene. The CDR3 spans 16 residues. Between the trimmed V and J ends, which lost 0 bases and 5 bases, there was a span of 17 bases. The germline V gene has CDR1 PRHDT and CDR2 FYEKMQ (reference sequence). CDR3: CASSLGLGQIKNEQYF. CDR3 nucleotide sequence: TGTGCCAGCAGCTTAGGCCTCGGGCAGATAAAGAACGAGCAGTACTTC.

This chain connects TRBV4-1 to TRBJ2-1; 10 bases fit TRBD1. There are 15 residues in the CDR3. Germline CDR1 MGHRA, CDR2 YSYEKL. The DNA for the CDR3 is TGCGCTAGCGGCCAAGTCGGGACAGGGGACAATGAGCAGTTCTTC. Encoded protein: CASGQVGTGDNEQFF.

A note on this clonotype: In this CDR3 the conserved last residue, phenylalanine or tryptophan, is missing, so a read error is likely. The gene calls are TRBV29-1 and TRBJ2-2, with 7 bases that match TRBD2. The length of the CDR3 is 14 residues. Per the germline V gene, CDR1 is SQVTM and CDR2 is ANQGSEA. The CDR3 nucleotides are TGCAGCGTTGAAGGGCTAGCGGACACCGGGGAACTGTTTATT. Protein: CSVEGLADTGELFI.

This clonotype came up many times. The chain links TRBV12-3 or TRBV12-4 to TRBJ1-2; possible D gene TRBD1, 5 bases. The CDR3 covers 14 residues. Deletions cut 6 bases from V and 2 bases from J, with 13 bases between. CDR3 DNA sequence: TGTGCCAGCAGGGAGGCAGGGTCAAACTATGGCTACACCTTC. Amino acid sequence: CASREAGSNYGYTF.

This clonotype was seen a single time. Here the CDR3 DNA reads TGCACAAGCAGCCAAGACGAGATCTACGGTGGTGAAGCTTTCTTT. This sequence encodes CTSSQDEIYGGEAFF. The chain has TRBV4-1 and TRBJ1-1; no clear D gene. CDR1 MGHRA and CDR2 YSYEKL come from the germline V gene. This CDR3 comprises 15 residues.

This clonotype was observed at least ten times. This sequence joins TRBV5-5 and TRBJ2-7, with 8 bases fitting TRBD1. J gave up 4 bases and V 1 base, and 7 bases lay outside the gene matches. This CDR3 region has 15 residues. Germline V gives CDR1 SGHKS, CDR2 YYEKEE (reference sequence). The CDR3 is CASSLSVTGGYEQYF. The CDR3 nucleotides read TGTGCCAGCAGCTTGTCAGTTACAGGGGGTTACGAGCAGTACTTC.

Turning to this clonotype: The CDR3 does not close with the conserved phenylalanine or tryptophan, likely indicating a read error. The chain has TRBV11-1 and TRBJ2-3; weak D call: TRBD2 (6 bases). The germline V gene encodes CDR1 SGHAT and CDR2 FQDESV (reference sequence). This CDR3 comprises 14 residues. V was trimmed by 4 bases and J by 1 base, leaving 9 bases between them. CDR3 nucleotide sequence: TGTGCCAGCAGCTGGGCTAGCGGCACAGATACGCAGTATGTT. It encodes CASSWASGTDTQYV.

Note on this clonotype: Given a much more abundant clone one base away, this may be a read error. This chain uses TRBV7-8 with TRBJ1-2, with D unresolved. Looked up from germline, CDR1 is SGHVS and CDR2 is FQNEAQ. CDR3 size: 13 residues. CDR3: CTSIDGDNYGYTF. Written as DNA, the CDR3 is TGTACCAGCATCGACGGGGATAACTATGGCTACACCTTC.

Concerning this clonotype: An end of the junction differs from the germline gene, which may be a read error. J is TRBJ2-7 and V is TRBV4-1; the match to TRBD1 covers 7 bases. This CDR3 region has 13 residues. Germline CDR1 reads MGHRA; CDR2 reads YSYEKL. The CDR3 reads CASPRDSDYEQYF. The CDR3 region has the DNA TGCGCCAGTCCCCGGGACAGCGACTACGAGCAATACTTC.

As for this clonotype: An end of the junction differs from the germline gene, which may be a read error. The chain recombines TRBV7-9 with TRBJ2-3; 10 bases are a match to TRBD2. The CDR3 is 18 amino acids. Germline V gene data show CDR1 as SEHNR and CDR2 as FQNEAQ (reference sequence). CDR3 in amino acids: CASSLRASGGASTDTQYF. The CDR3 DNA follows: TGTGCCAGCAGCTTACGGGCTAGCGGGGGTGCTAGCACTGATACGCAGTATTTT.

About this clonotype: Just one base apart from a much larger clone, this may be a read error. The chain carries TRBV5-1 and TRBJ2-2, with D unclear. The germline V gene has CDR1 SGHRS and CDR2 YFSETQ. The CDR3 spans 15 residues. V lost 4 bases to trimming and J lost 1 base, with 11 bases between them. This chain's CDR3 is CASSQASGNTGELFF. The DNA for the CDR3 is TGCGCCAGCAGCCAAGCATCAGGGAACACCGGGGAGCTGTTTTTT.

This clonotype was seen ten or more times. The rearrangement uses TRBV7-3 and TRBJ1-2; D not resolved. V was cut by 6 bases and J by 7 bases, with 9 bases left in between. CDR1 and CDR2 from the germline V gene are SGHTA and FQGTGA. CDR3 size: 11 residues. CDR3: CASRDLPGYTF. For the CDR3, the DNA is TGTGCCAGCAGAGATCTTCCTGGCTACACCTTC.